The clone carrying this T cell receptor beta chain was seen ten or more times. Its antigen remains unknown. RNA transcripts provided the template for amplifying TCR beta CDR3 regions. HTBI-primed first-round RT-PCR preceded second-round multiplex PCR. TCRdb ran MiXCR on the multiplex PCR reads and lists one entry per CDR3 protein. Counted here are 200,000 to 250,000 distinct CDR3 sequences, over 25% occurring once; the ten biggest clones make up approximately 8.6%. The data are from a study of Graves' ophthalmopathy and Graves' hyperthyroidism. Study findings and constraints: Cross-validated, the 13-signature model showed 87.88%/81.08% sensitivity/specificity, and 80%/75% in the test set.

The CDR3 has 18 amino acids. V lost 4 bases and J lost 0; bases outside the gene matches: 12. The chain recombines TRBV12-3 or TRBV12-4 with TRBJ2-3; 8 positions agree with TRBD2. The sequence came from a man aged 45-65 years with Graves' ophthalmopathy. The source material was peripheral blood. The CDR3: CASSWGVAGRTSTDTQYF. The CDR3 DNA follows: TGTGCCAGCAGTTGGGGGGTAGCGGGGCGGACTAGCACAGATACGCAGTATTTT.